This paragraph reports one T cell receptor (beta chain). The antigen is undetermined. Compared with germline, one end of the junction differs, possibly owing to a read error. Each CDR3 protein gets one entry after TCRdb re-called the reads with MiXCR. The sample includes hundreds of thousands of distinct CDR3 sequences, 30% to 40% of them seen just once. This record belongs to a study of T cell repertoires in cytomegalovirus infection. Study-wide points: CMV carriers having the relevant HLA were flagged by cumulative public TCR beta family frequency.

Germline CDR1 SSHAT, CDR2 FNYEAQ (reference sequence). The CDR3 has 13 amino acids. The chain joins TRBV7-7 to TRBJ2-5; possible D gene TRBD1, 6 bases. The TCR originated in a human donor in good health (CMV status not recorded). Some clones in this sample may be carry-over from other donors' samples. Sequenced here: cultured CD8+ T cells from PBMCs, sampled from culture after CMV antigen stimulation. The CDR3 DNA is TGTGCTAGCAGCCGCATTAGGGGGGAGACCCAGTACTTC. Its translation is CASSRIRGETQYF.